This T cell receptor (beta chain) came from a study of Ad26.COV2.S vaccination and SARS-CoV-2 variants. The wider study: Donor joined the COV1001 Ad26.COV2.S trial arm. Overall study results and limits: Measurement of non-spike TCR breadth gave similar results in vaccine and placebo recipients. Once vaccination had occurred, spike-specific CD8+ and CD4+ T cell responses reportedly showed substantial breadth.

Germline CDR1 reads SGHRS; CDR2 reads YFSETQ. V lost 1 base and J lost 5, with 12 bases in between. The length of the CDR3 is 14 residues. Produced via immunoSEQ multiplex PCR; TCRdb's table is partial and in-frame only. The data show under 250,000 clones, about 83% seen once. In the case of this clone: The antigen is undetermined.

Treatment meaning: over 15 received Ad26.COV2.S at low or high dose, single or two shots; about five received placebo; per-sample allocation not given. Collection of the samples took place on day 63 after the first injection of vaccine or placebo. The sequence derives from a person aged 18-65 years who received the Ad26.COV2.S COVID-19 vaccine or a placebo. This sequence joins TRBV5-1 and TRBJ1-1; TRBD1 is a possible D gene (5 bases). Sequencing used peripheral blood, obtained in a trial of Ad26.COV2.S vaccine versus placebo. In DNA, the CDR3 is TGCGCCAGCAGCTTGTGGGGGGAAGGTACTGAAGCTTTCTTT. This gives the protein CASSLWGEGTEAFF.